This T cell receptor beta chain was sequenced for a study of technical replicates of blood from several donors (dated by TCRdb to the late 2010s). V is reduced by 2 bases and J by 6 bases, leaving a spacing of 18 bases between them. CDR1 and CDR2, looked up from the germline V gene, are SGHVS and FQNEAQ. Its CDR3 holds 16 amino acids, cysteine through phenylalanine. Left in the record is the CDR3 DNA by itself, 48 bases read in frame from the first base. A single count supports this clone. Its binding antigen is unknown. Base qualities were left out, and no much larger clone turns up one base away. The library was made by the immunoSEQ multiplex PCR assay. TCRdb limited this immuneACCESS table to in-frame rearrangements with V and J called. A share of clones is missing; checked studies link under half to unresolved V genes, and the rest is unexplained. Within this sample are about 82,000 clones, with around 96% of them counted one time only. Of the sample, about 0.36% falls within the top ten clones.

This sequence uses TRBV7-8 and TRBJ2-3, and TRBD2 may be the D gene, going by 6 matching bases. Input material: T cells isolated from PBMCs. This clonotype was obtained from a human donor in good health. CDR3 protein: CASSLLVGAEGDTQYF. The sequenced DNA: TGTGCCAGCAGCTTATTAGTCGGGGCGGAGGGGGATACGCAGTATTTT.